This TCR beta chain was captured by sequencing in a study of T cells in Graves' hyperthyroidism and ophthalmopathy. Uncontrolled infection, other autoimmune disease, pregnancy or lactation excluded patients. This clonotype has at least ten counts. Its specificity is not known. RNA transcripts provided the source from which TCR beta CDR3 regions were amplified. First-round RT-PCR targeting the TCR CDR3 was performed with the HTBI primer set. Each CDR3 protein gets one entry after TCRdb re-called the multiplex PCR reads with MiXCR. The sample yields roughly 330,000 distinct CDR3 sequences, roughly 15% seen once. This CDR3 has 14 amino acids. The V end was cut by 7 bases, the J end by 11 bases, with 23 bases between. Germline CDR1 LGHDT, CDR2 YNNKEL (reference sequence). Study outcomes and limitations: Clonotypes that were expanded in thyroid above 0.001 mostly appeared in blood too.

V is TRBV3-1 and J is TRBJ1-1; maybe TRBD1 (6 bases). The TCR comes from a man younger than 40 with Graves' hyperthyroidism. The sequencing sample was made of blood. Here the CDR3 DNA reads TGTGCCAGCAACGCGAGGGGGGCAGATTCTGGTGCTTTCTTT. This gives the protein CASNARGADSGAFF.